Listed here are 29 T cell receptor beta chains from one sample, sequenced in a study. TCRdb re-called the 5' RACE reads with MiXCR, one entry per CDR3 protein. The repertoire includes approximately 58,000 distinct CDR3 sequences, more than 25% of them detected once, and 2% to 2.5% sits in the top ten. Cells sorted as Tregs were CD4+, CD25+ and CD127-/low. The sequencing sample was made of tumor-infiltrating Tregs sorted from the breast tumor. These receptors originate from a female donor with breast cancer.

The chain links TRBV10-2 to TRBJ1-2; 12 nucleotides match TRBD1. Germline V gene sequence: CDR1 WSHSY, CDR2 SAAADI. The trim removed 8 bases at V and 4 bases at J, leaving 11 bases unmatched. The CDR3 runs to 16 residues. CDR3 DNA: TGCGCCAGCCGTGGGACAGGGGGCGGACCAAGCTATGGCTACACCTTC. Amino acids: CASRGTGGGPSYGYTF.

The chain carries TRBV6-1 and TRBJ2-7; possible D gene TRBD2, 6 bases. The germline CDR1 and CDR2 sequences are MNHNS and SASEGT. CDR3 length: 13 amino acids. V lost 9 bases to trimming and J lost 3 bases, with 15 bases between them. CDR3 residues: CASPGGEVYEQYF. The CDR3, as DNA: TGTGCCAGTCCAGGAGGGGAGGTCTACGAGCAGTACTTC.

This clonotype was found many times. The chain recombines TRBV6-5 with TRBJ1-2, with D maybe TRBD1 (5 bases). Germline V gives CDR1 MNHEY, CDR2 SVGAGI. V gave up 0 bases and J gave up 8 bases, with 16 bases separating them. The CDR3 is made up of 15 amino acids. Here the CDR3 DNA reads TGTGCCAGCAGTTACTCGTCGTCAGGGAAAGGCGGCTACACCTTC. This sequence encodes CASSYSSSGKGGYTF.

In this sample, this clonotype turned up once. This rearrangement joins TRBV6-5 to TRBJ2-7; 15 nucleotides line up with TRBD2. The CDR3 sequence is 16 residues long. Germline V gene lookup returns CDR1 MNHEY and CDR2 SVGAGI. The junction had 7 bases not matched to a gene; V was cut back by 8 bases and J by 2 bases. The DNA of the CDR3 is TGTGCCAGCTGGACTAGCGGGGGGGGCTTGCCCTACGAGCAGTACTTC. Translation gives CASWTSGGGLPYEQYF.

The J gene is TRBJ2-2, the V gene TRBV18; TRBD2 is a possible D gene (6 bases). Germline CDR1 KGHSH, CDR2 LQKENI. V dropped 6 bases and J dropped 4 bases, with 12 bases sitting between them. CDR3 length: 14 residues. The CDR3 DNA sequence: TGTGCCAGCTCGAGGGACTTGATCACCGGGGAGCTGTTTTTT. Translating it yields CASSRDLITGELFF.

This chain links TRBV9 with TRBJ2-5; D tentatively reads TRBD1 or TRBD2 (7 bases each). The V gene lost 4 bases and the J gene lost 4 bases, with 14 bases spanning the gap. This CDR3 comprises 14 residues. CDR1 is SGDLS, CDR2 YYNGEE, per germline. The CDR3 is CASSTQGGGETQYF. The CDR3 DNA reads as TGTGCCAGCAGCACTCAGGGGGGGGGAGAGACCCAGTACTTC.

This clonotype has just a few counts. This sequence joins TRBV5-1 and TRBJ2-1; D is perhaps TRBD1 (6 bases). The CDR3 runs 15 residues. V gave up 0 bases and J gave up 5 bases, with 12 bases separating them. Germline V gene data show CDR1 as SGHRS and CDR2 as YFSETQ. The CDR3 DNA reads TGCGCCAGCAGCTTGGCTCCGGGACACGACAATGAGCAGTTCTTC. Amino acids: CASSLAPGHDNEQFF.

This clonotype showed up just a few times. The genes are TRBV7-2 and TRBJ2-7; 10 positions match TRBD1. CDR3 length: 16 residues. Trimming removed 5 bases from V and 0 bases from J; junction bases left unmatched: 7. The germline CDR1 and CDR2 sequences are SGHTA and FQGNSA. CDR3 in amino acids: CASSIRTGGSSYEQYF. The CDR3 nucleotides read TGTGCCAGCAGCATCAGGACAGGGGGTTCCTCCTACGAGCAGTACTTC.

This clonotype was seen only a few times. This chain connects TRBV20-1 to TRBJ2-7; D is undetermined. This CDR3 contains 11 residues. V gave up 1 base and J gave up 6 bases, with 7 bases separating them. Germline V gives CDR1 DFQATT, CDR2 SNEGSKA (reference sequence). CDR3 sequence: CSARVATEQYF. In nucleotides, the CDR3 is TGCAGTGCTAGAGTTGCAACCGAGCAGTACTTC.

This chain links TRBV5-1 with TRBJ1-1; no clear D gene. The CDR3 sequence is 14 residues long. Trimming left V 3 bases short and J 4 bases short, with 13 bases between. The germline CDR1 and CDR2 sequences are SGHRS and YFSETQ. CDR3 in amino acids: CASSSNGALTEAFF. The CDR3 DNA is TGCGCCAGCAGCTCAAACGGCGCCCTCACTGAAGCTTTCTTT.

This clonotype came up a few times. At one end the junction does not follow the germline gene, possibly because of a read error. V is TRBV6-1 and J is TRBJ1-2, with TRBD1 identical over 10 bases. In germline, CDR1 is MNHNS, CDR2 SASEGT. This CDR3 is built from 14 residues. The CDR3: CARSGDRGLGGYTF. DNA of the CDR3: TGTGCCCGCAGTGGGGACAGGGGTTTAGGTGGCTACACCTTC.

In DNA, the CDR3 is TGCAGTGCTAGAGGCCCACCACCTCAGGGGAGTAGCGGCTACACCTTC. Residues: CSARGPPPQGSSGYTF. This chain uses TRBV20-1 with TRBJ1-2; possible D gene TRBD1, 6 bases. The V gene's germline CDR1 is DFQATT and CDR2 SNEGSKA (reference sequence). Trimming shortened V by 1 base and J by 8 bases, and 23 bases separated the two germline ends. The CDR3 sequence is 16 residues long.

The chain uses TRBV7-9 and TRBJ2-7; 7 nucleotides align to TRBD1. CDR3 size: 14 residues. Per germline, CDR1 SEHNR and CDR2 FQNEAQ (reference sequence). V dropped 5 bases and J dropped 0; count of bases not matched to a gene: 4. The CDR3 DNA reads TGTGCCAGCAGCCTGGGACAGCCCTCCTACGAGCAGTACTTC. Encoded protein: CASSLGQPSYEQYF. Using reference TRBV7-9 and TRBJ2-7 for the parts outside the CDR3, the full variable domain is DTGVSQNPRHKITKRGQNVTFRCDPISEHNRLYWYRQTLGQGPEFLTYFQNEAQLEKSRLLSDRFSAERPKGSFSTLEIQRTEQGDSAMYLCASSLGQPSYEQYFGPGTRLTVT.

The chain couples TRBV5-1 to TRBJ2-3, with 8 bases fitting TRBD2. The CDR3 length is 15 residues. With V trimmed by 4 bases and J by 6 bases, 10 bases remained unmatched. Germline assignment: CDR1 SGHRS and CDR2 YFSETQ. The chain's CDR3 is CASSHGTRTKDTQYF. In nucleotides, the CDR3 is TGCGCCAGCAGCCACGGGACTAGGACGAAGGATACGCAGTATTTT.

The CDR3 loop reads CASRPNYPSGTQYF. The CDR3 region has the DNA TGTGCCAGCCGTCCTAATTACCCATCCGGGACCCAGTACTTC. The chain links TRBV7-3 to TRBJ2-5; D gene uncertain. V gave up 8 bases and J gave up 7 bases, with 20 bases separating them. Germline V CDR1 and CDR2: SGHTA, FQGTGA. This CDR3 is 14 amino acids long.

This clonotype was recorded only once. The chain has TRBV2 and TRBJ1-5; possibly TRBD1 for D (5 bases). The CDR3 consists of 14 residues. Germline V lookup: CDR1 SNHLY, CDR2 FYNNEI. With 6 bases removed from V and 1 base from J, the gap between germline ends came to 10 bases. This CDR3 is CASSNRQSNQPQHF. CDR3 sequence (DNA): TGTGCCAGCAGCAACCGACAGAGCAATCAGCCCCAGCATTTT.

This chain connects TRBV5-1 to TRBJ2-5; TRBD1 matches 7 bases. The CDR3 runs 16 residues. The germline V gene encodes CDR1 SGHRS and CDR2 YFSETQ. The ends lost 0 bases at V and 0 bases at J; junction bases unmatched: 5. The CDR3, as DNA: TGCGCCAGCAGCTTGGGGCCACAGGGGAACCAAGAGACCCAGTACTTC. Protein: CASSLGPQGNQETQYF.

In its sample, this clonotype was seen a few times. V is TRBV5-1 and J is TRBJ2-1; D perhaps matches TRBD1 (6 bases). Germline assignment: CDR1 SGHRS and CDR2 YFSETQ. V lost 0 bases, J lost 3 bases, and 13 bases lay in between. This CDR3 comprises 16 residues. The DNA of the CDR3 is TGCGCCAGCAGCTTGGAATTACAGGGTAGCTACAATGAGCAGTTCTTC. This sequence encodes CASSLELQGSYNEQFF. Full variable domain (remainder filled in from reference TRBV5-1 and TRBJ2-1): KAGVTQTPRYLIKTRGQQVTLSCSPISGHRSVSWYQQTPGQGLQFLFEYFSETQRNKGNFPGRFSGRQFSNSRSEMNVSTLELGDSALYLCASSLELQGSYNEQFFGPGTRLTVL.

The chain carries TRBV12-3 or TRBV12-4 and TRBJ2-1, with a possible D match to TRBD1 (6 bases). Trimming removed 5 bases from V and 2 bases from J, with 16 bases in between. The CDR3 is made up of 16 amino acids. CDR3 nucleotides: TGTGCCAGCAGTAGAAGGACAGAGGTGACCTACAATGAGCAGTTCTTC. Encoded protein: CASSRRTEVTYNEQFF.

Remarks on this clonotype: Relative to the germline gene, one junction end is altered; a read error may explain this. V and J are TRBV30 and TRBJ2-3; D is tentatively TRBD1 or TRBD2 (5 bases each). Per germline, CDR1 GTSNPN and CDR2 SVGIG (reference sequence). The CDR3 consists of 14 residues. CDR3 nucleotides: TGTGCCTGGATCTCCCAGGGACGGGCGGATACGCTGTATTTT. Its translation is CAWISQGRADTLYF.

The count of this clonotype is one. This chain joins TRBV3-1 and TRBJ2-7, with TRBD1 matching over 8 bases. Looked up from germline, CDR1 is LGHDT and CDR2 is YNNKEL (reference sequence). This CDR3 has 16 residues. Germline trimming cut 1 base from V and 2 bases from J; bases unmatched to any gene: 7. The CDR3 coding sequence is TGTGCCAGCAGCCAAGGAGGACAGGGCCCTACCTACGAGCAGTACTTC. This sequence encodes CASSQGGQGPTYEQYF.

CDR3 loop: CSVAGSSYNEQFF. CDR3 DNA sequence: TGCAGCGTTGCGGGGAGCTCCTACAATGAGCAGTTCTTC. V gene TRBV29-1 combines with J gene TRBJ2-1; tentatively, D is TRBD2 (5 bases). CDR3 length: 13 amino acids. CDR1 and CDR2 from the germline V gene are SQVTM and ANQGSEA. The V end was cut by 4 bases, the J end by 0 bases, with 7 bases between.

Only a few counts were recorded for this clonotype. This chain's CDR3 is CASSLGANVLTF. CDR3 in DNA: TGTGCCAGCAGTCTCGGGGCCAACGTCCTGACTTTC. The chain recombines TRBV6-1 with TRBJ2-6; D ambiguous. The V end was cut by 5 bases, the J end by 4 bases, with 3 bases between. CDR1 and CDR2 from the germline V gene are MNHNS and SASEGT. The CDR3 length is 12 residues.

V usage is TRBV6-1 and J usage is TRBJ2-3; 10 nucleotides match TRBD1. V lost 7 bases to trimming and J lost 3 bases; unmatched junction nucleotides: 4. The CDR3 contains 14 residues. Germline CDR1 reads MNHNS; CDR2 reads SASEGT. The CDR3 DNA is TGTGCCAGCACAGACAGGGGGCTGACAGATACGCAGTATTTT. It encodes CASTDRGLTDTQYF.

This clonotype occurred a few times. The J gene is TRBJ2-7, the V gene TRBV7-9; D gene ambiguous. Per germline, CDR1 SEHNR and CDR2 FQNEAQ (reference sequence). V shed 2 bases and J shed 5 bases, with 13 bases lying between them. CDR3 size: 14 residues. The CDR3 bases are TGTGCCAGCAGCTTATTGGGCCCCCCACACGAGCAGTACTTC. This gives the protein CASSLLGPPHEQYF.

About this clonotype itself: The junction does not match germline at one end; this may be a read error. The J gene is TRBJ2-5, the V gene TRBV7-6, with 8 bases fitting TRBD2. CDR3 length equals 14 residues. The germline gives CDR1 SGHVS, CDR2 FNYEAQ. CDR3 region: CTSSLAAGGETQYF. CDR3 nucleotide sequence: TGTACCAGCAGCTTGGCTGCGGGGGGCGAGACCCAGTACTTC.

The rearrangement joins TRBV20-1 to TRBJ2-1; 14 positions agree with TRBD2. This CDR3 has 16 residues. V lost 3 bases and J lost 3; bases outside the gene matches: 4. CDR1 and CDR2 from the germline V gene are DFQATT and SNEGSKA (reference sequence). In nucleotides, the CDR3 is TGCAGTGCTAGGACTAGCGGGGGGGAACACTACAATGAGCAGTTCTTC. It specifies CSARTSGGEHYNEQFF.

J is TRBJ1-4 and V is TRBV3-1; 7 positions match TRBD1. The trim removed 4 bases at V and 5 bases at J, leaving 10 bases unmatched. Germline values: CDR1 LGHDT, CDR2 YNNKEL (reference sequence). The CDR3 is 16 amino acids. The CDR3 loop reads CASSPTGTVMNEKLFF. CDR3 nucleotide sequence: TGTGCCAGCAGCCCGACCGGGACAGTGATGAATGAAAAACTGTTTTTT.

This clonotype was counted only a few times. The chain uses TRBV5-1 and TRBJ1-1; D ambiguous. The CDR3 has 15 residues. Per germline, CDR1 SGHRS and CDR2 YFSETQ. The germline V and J ends were trimmed by 3 bases and 0 bases, with 12 bases remaining between them. DNA for the CDR3: TGCGCCAGCAGCTCCAGGACGGCGATGAACACTGAAGCTTTCTTT. This translates into CASSSRTAMNTEAFF.